These 4 T cell receptor beta chains share one sample of origin, sequenced in a study of tumor-infiltrating lymphocytes in localized non-small cell lung cancer. Clones were sequenced by immunoSEQ multiplex PCR, and TCRdb holds only the in-frame ones, with some missing. The sample has 25,000 to 30,000 clones, 70% to 90% seen once. Specimen: lung tumor tissue. These receptors all stem from a human donor with non-small cell lung cancer.

The CDR3 DNA sequence: TGTGCCAGCAGCCCCGAGTTAACAGGGCTCACTGAAGCTTTCTTT. This encodes CASSPELTGLTEAFF. This sequence joins TRBV5-4 and TRBJ1-1; possible D gene TRBD1, 6 bases. CDR1 is SGHNT, CDR2 YYREEE, per germline (reference sequence). V shed 4 bases and J shed 4 bases, with 17 bases lying between them. The CDR3 extends over 15 amino acids.

The V call is TRBV7-6, the J call TRBJ2-1, with 9 bases fitting TRBD1. Germline V lookup: CDR1 SGHVS, CDR2 FNYEAQ. The CDR3 length is 15 residues. Trimming at V came to 5 bases and at J to 4 bases, leaving 6 bases not matched to a gene. CDR3 loop: CASSLRDREYNEQFF. The CDR3 DNA sequence: TGTGCCAGCAGCCTACGGGACAGGGAGTACAATGAGCAGTTCTTC. The variable domain in full, completed from reference TRBV7-6 and TRBJ2-1, reads GAGVSQSPRYKVTKRGQDVALRCDPISGHVSLYWYRQALGQGPEFLTYFNYEAQQDKSGLPNDRFSAERPEGSISTLTIQRTEQRDSAMYRCASSLRDREYNEQFFGPGTRLTVL.

This chain joins TRBV27 and TRBJ1-5; 12 bases agree with TRBD1. CDR1 and CDR2 (germline): MNHEY, SMNVEV (reference sequence). J gave up 6 bases and V 6 bases, and 9 bases lay outside the gene matches. The CDR3 length is 16 residues. CDR3 in amino acids: CASRVAGTGGFQPQHF. Written as DNA, the CDR3 is TGTGCCAGCAGGGTAGCCGGGACAGGGGGCTTTCAGCCCCAGCATTTT.

The chain has TRBV28 and TRBJ2-7, with D unclear. Trimming stripped 3 bases from V and 1 base from J, with 13 bases between. The CDR3 covers 15 residues. Germline loops: CDR1 MDHEN, CDR2 SYDVKM. CDR3 bases: TGTGCCAGCAGTTTCCGGCTGACGGAGTCCTACGAGCAGTACTTC. Residues: CASSFRLTESYEQYF.